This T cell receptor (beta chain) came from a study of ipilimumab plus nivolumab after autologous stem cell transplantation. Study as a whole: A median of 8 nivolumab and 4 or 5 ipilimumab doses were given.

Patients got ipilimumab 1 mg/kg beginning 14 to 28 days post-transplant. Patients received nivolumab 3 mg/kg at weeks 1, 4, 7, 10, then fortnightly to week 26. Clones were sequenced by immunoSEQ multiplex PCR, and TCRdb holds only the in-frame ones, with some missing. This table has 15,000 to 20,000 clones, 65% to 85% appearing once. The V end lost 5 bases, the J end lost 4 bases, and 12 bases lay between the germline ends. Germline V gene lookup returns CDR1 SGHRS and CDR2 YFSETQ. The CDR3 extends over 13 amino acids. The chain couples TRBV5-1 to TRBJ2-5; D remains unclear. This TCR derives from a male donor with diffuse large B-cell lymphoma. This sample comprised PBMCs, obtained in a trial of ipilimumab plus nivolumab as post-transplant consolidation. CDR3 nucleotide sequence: TGCGCCAGCAGGAGAAGCGAGTTAGAGACCCAGTACTTC. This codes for CASRRSELETQYF.